The clone carrying this T cell receptor beta chain was detected only a few times. A TCRbeta library incorporating unique molecular identifiers was prepared. TCRdb used MiXCR to reprocess the PCR reads, holding one entry per CDR3 protein. The sample includes about 410,000 distinct CDR3 sequences, approximately 20% of them seen just once. The data belong to a study of T-cell reconstitution after alpha-beta-depleted transplantation in children. The sequenced sample was PBMCs from the stem cell graft donor, obtained from the stem cell graft. The TCR originated in a human donor who donated a stem cell graft to a child with acute myeloid leukemia.

The CDR3 bases are TGCAGTGCTCAACCCGGGACAGCCAATTTCCCGCATTTT. Encoded protein: CSAQPGTANFPHF. The V and J genes are TRBV20-1 and TRBJ1-5, with 7 bases matching TRBD1. The trim removed 5 bases at V and 15 bases at J, leaving 16 bases unmatched. Germline CDR1 DFQATT, CDR2 SNEGSKA (reference sequence). This CDR3 comprises 13 residues.